A single T cell receptor beta chain is shown here with its context. The antigen is not known. Germline V gene sequence: CDR1 MNHNY, CDR2 SVGAGI (reference sequence). V shed 0 bases and J 8 bases; nucleotides not matched to a gene: 7. The CDR3 consists of 15 residues. The repertoire was sequenced with immunoSEQ multiplex PCR; TCRdb's copy has only in-frame clones and lacks some. The sample includes roughly 2,000 clones, 55% to 75% seen only once; the top ten take about 40%. The sample belongs to a study of CD8 T cell repertoires and HIV-1 epitope variants. The sample comprised cultured CD8+ T cells derived from PBMCs. The clonotype originates from a male donor with HIV. This chain links TRBV6-6 with TRBJ1-5, with 7 bases aligning to TRBD1. CDR3 DNA: TGTGCCAGCAGTTACTCGCGACAGGGTAATGAGCCCCAGCATTTT. This gives the protein CASSYSRQGNEPQHF.